This passage covers 12 T cell receptor beta chains from one sample sequenced in a study of spatial heterogeneity in lung cancer. Time point here: blood at routine non-recurrence follow-up after resection. Extraction of whole RNA from tumor, nontumor lung or frozen PBMC preceded unsorted sequencing. TCRdb passed the 5' RACE reads through MiXCR, listing each CDR3 protein once. This repertoire shows about 25,000 distinct CDR3 sequences, approximately 5.5% found once; its top ten account for around 23%. The material was PBMCs, obtained at follow-up. Source of these receptors: a male donor with early-stage non-small cell lung cancer.

This clonotype was observed many times. The chain carries TRBV5-4 and TRBJ2-5; 9 bases are a match to TRBD1. The CDR3 totals 13 residues. J gave up 3 bases and V 3 bases, and 0 bases lay outside the gene matches. Germline V gene sequence: CDR1 SGHNT, CDR2 YYREEE (reference sequence). This CDR3 is CASSWDREETQYF. CDR3 nucleotides: TGTGCCAGCAGCTGGGACAGGGAAGAGACCCAGTACTTC. The full variable domain, with the rest looked up from reference TRBV5-4 and TRBJ2-5, is ETGVTQSPTHLIKTRGQQVTLRCSSQSGHNTVSWYQQALGQGPQFIFQYYREEENGRGNFPPRFSGLQFPNYSSELNVNALELDDSALYLCASSWDREETQYFGPGTRLLVL.

This clonotype was detected only a few times. The chain couples TRBV27 to TRBJ1-2; D possibly corresponds to TRBD1 (6 bases). Trimming stripped 5 bases from V and 10 bases from J, with 17 bases between. This CDR3 region has 13 residues. CDR1 is MNHEY and CDR2 is SMNVEV in the germline V gene (reference sequence). Written as DNA, the CDR3 is TGTGCCAGCAGTCTAGGGAGGGGGGACGACTACACCTTC. Its protein product is CASSLGRGDDYTF.

This clonotype came up many times. The chain couples TRBV29-1 to TRBJ1-2, with 7 bases identical to TRBD1. V shed 0 bases and J 7 bases; nucleotides not matched to a gene: 2. CDR1 SQVTM and CDR2 ANQGSEA come from the germline V gene. There are 12 residues in the CDR3. CDR3 sequence reads: CSVEEDRAGYTF. The CDR3 DNA reads as TGCAGCGTTGAAGAAGACAGGGCTGGCTACACCTTC.

V and J are TRBV5-4 and TRBJ1-3; 8 positions agree with TRBD1. Germline values: CDR1 SGHNT, CDR2 YYREEE (reference sequence). CDR3 length equals 16 residues. The junction had 9 bases not matched to a gene; V was cut back by 4 bases and J by 3 bases. The CDR3 region has the DNA TGTGCCAGCAGCCCCACCCGGACAGGGAATGGAAACACCATATATTTT. Encoded protein: CASSPTRTGNGNTIYF.

This clonotype was detected many times. The V gene is TRBV6-2 or TRBV6-3, the J gene TRBJ1-1; 10 bases agree with TRBD1. The V segment lost 6 bases and the J segment 7 bases; nucleotides outside the gene matches: 11. Per the germline V gene, CDR1 is MNHEY and CDR2 is SVGEGT. This CDR3 is built from 15 residues. In DNA, the CDR3 is TGTGCCAGCAGAACACCGGGACAGGGGCTATATGAAGCTTTCTTT. Its protein product is CASRTPGQGLYEAFF.

This clonotype has more than one count but fewer than ten. CDR3 residues: CASSVGRGLNTEAFF. CDR3 in DNA: TGTGCCAGCAGTGTCGGTCGGGGGCTAAACACTGAAGCTTTCTTT. This chain connects TRBV12-3 or TRBV12-4 to TRBJ1-1; D possibly corresponds to TRBD1 (6 bases). V was trimmed by 5 bases and J by 2 bases, leaving 15 bases between them. CDR3 size: 15 residues.

There are many counts of this clonotype. Compared with germline, one end of the junction differs, possibly owing to a read error. The V gene is TRBV7-9, the J gene TRBJ2-1; 7 bases map to TRBD1. The CDR3 spans 15 residues. The V gene's germline CDR1 is SEHNR and CDR2 FQNEAQ (reference sequence). The CDR3 is CASSPTNPIGNRGVF. DNA for the CDR3: TGTGCCAGCAGCCCGACAAACCCCATAGGGAACAGGGGAGTCTTC.

The sample holds many counts of this clonotype. This chain uses TRBV7-9 with TRBJ1-4, with a tentative D call TRBD1 (5 bases). V lost 6 bases and J 6 bases, leaving 17 bases between the germline ends. The CDR3 is 15 residues long. Germline loops: CDR1 SEHNR, CDR2 FQNEAQ (reference sequence). The CDR3 nucleotides read TGTGCCAGCAGGCTAGCAGACAGCCCAGATGAAAAACTGTTTTTT. Translation: CASRLADSPDEKLFF.

Ten or more counts support this clonotype. The chain carries TRBV7-3 and TRBJ1-6; D uncertain. CDR1 and CDR2 from the germline V gene are SGHTA and FQGTGA. V was clipped by 5 bases and J by 9 bases, with 11 bases between them. The CDR3 spans 13 residues. The CDR3 protein is CASSRTDRSPLHF. The CDR3 DNA reads as TGTGCCAGCAGCCGAACAGACCGTTCACCCCTCCACTTT.

This clonotype has only a few counts. This chain links TRBV4-1 with TRBJ2-2; no firm D call. Germline V gene sequence: CDR1 MGHRA, CDR2 YSYEKL. V lost 0 bases, J lost 0 bases, and 14 bases lay in between. CDR3 length: 18 residues. The chain's CDR3 is CASSQDLSEVANTGELFF. CDR3 nucleotides: TGCGCCAGCAGCCAAGATCTTTCAGAGGTCGCGAACACCGGGGAGCTGTTTTTT.

This clonotype was counted ten times or more. The rearrangement links TRBV5-1 to TRBJ1-1; D unresolved. V was clipped by 0 bases and J by 3 bases, with 15 bases between them. Germline CDR1 reads SGHRS; CDR2 reads YFSETQ. The CDR3 length is 16 residues. The CDR3 DNA sequence: TGCGCCAGCAGCTTGGCGGCAGGACGACGAGACACTGAAGCTTTCTTT. Translating it yields CASSLAAGRRDTEAFF.

This clonotype was recorded many times. V is TRBV18 and J is TRBJ2-3; 11 bases line up with TRBD2. The CDR3 consists of 15 residues. Germline assignment: CDR1 KGHSH and CDR2 LQKENI. Trimming at V came to 6 bases and at J to 4 bases, leaving 6 bases not matched to a gene. CDR3 protein: CASSPKLAGADTQYF. The CDR3 DNA follows: TGTGCCAGCTCCCCCAAACTAGCGGGGGCAGATACGCAGTATTTT.